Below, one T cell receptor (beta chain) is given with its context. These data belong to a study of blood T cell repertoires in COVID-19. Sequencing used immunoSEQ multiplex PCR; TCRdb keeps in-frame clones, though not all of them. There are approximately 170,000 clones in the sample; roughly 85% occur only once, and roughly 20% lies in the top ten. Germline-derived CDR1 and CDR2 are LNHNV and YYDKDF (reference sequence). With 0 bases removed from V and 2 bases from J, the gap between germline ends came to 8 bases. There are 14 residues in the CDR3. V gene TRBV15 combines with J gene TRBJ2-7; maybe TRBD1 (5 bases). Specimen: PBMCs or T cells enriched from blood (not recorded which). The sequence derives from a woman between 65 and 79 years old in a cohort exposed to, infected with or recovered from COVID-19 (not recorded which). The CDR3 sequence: CATSRDRGTYEQYF. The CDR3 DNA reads TGTGCCACCAGCAGAGATAGGGGTACCTACGAGCAGTACTTC.